The present TCR beta chain was sequenced within a study of T cell responses to AZD1222 COVID-19 vaccine. Whole-study findings and limits: Reports indicate that nearly half of spike-specific TCRs are directed at unmutated variant regions.

The CDR3 length is 14 residues. Trimming shortened V by 6 bases and J by 2 bases, and 13 bases separated the two germline ends. Germline loops: CDR1 SNHLY, CDR2 FYNNEI. In the case of this clone: Its antigen is not identified.

The table came from immunoSEQ multiplex PCR; TCRdb's copy has only in-frame clones and leaves some out. The repertoire holds 120,000 to 150,000 clones, with about 90% as singletons. V and J are TRBV2 and TRBJ1-2, with D perhaps matching TRBD1 (6 bases). The clonotype was recovered from an adult who received the AZD1222 COVID-19 vaccine. Sample: peripheral blood, taken 28 days after the second AZD1222 dose. Here the CDR3 reads CASRGQVANYGYTF. The CDR3 nucleotides are TGTGCCAGCAGGGGACAAGTCGCCAACTATGGCTACACCTTC.